Below are 10 T cell receptor beta chains sequenced from a single sample in a study of beta chain features in type 1 diabetes. Since all of the isolated RNA was reverse transcribed, expressed TCRB transcripts were what got sequenced. Only in-frame clones appear in the TCRdb table, and some are missing; sequencing was by immunoSEQ multiplex PCR. The profile shows about 250,000 clones, 13% to 15% of them singletons. Sequenced material: naive CD4+ T cells from blood. Receptors originate from a woman in her thirties or forties in good health.

This chain uses TRBV27 with TRBJ2-1; 7 bases line up with TRBD1. The CDR3 extends over 17 amino acids. The trim removed 1 base at V and 4 bases at J, leaving 10 bases unmatched. The germline gives CDR1 MNHEY, CDR2 SMNVEV (reference sequence). In nucleotides, the CDR3 is TGTGCCAGCAGTTTATTACAGGGGCAACTTGGATACAATGAGCAGTTCTTC. It is translated as CASSLLQGQLGYNEQFF.

This clone has more than one count but fewer than ten. V is TRBV21-1 and J is TRBJ2-5; the table calls TRBD1, which could not be checked here. TRBV21-1 is classified as a pseudogene. The CDR3 loop spans 18 amino acids. The CDR3: CASSVNPTGGYNMETQYF. The CDR3 nucleotides read TGTGCCAGCAGCGTTAACCCCACAGGGGGCTACAACATGGAGACCCAGTACTTC.

This clone has a handful of counts. The sample holds other DNA sequences that translate to the same CDR3. The chain joins TRBV6-5 to TRBJ2-7, with a tentative D call TRBD1 (6 bases). The germline gives CDR1 MNHEY, CDR2 SVGAGI. The CDR3 runs 14 residues. V was pared by 0 bases and J by 3 bases, with 9 bases between. The CDR3 loop reads CASSYSGTSYEQYF. CDR3 coding DNA: TGTGCCAGCAGTTACTCAGGGACAAGCTACGAGCAGTACTTC.

This clone was seen a few times. The chain carries TRBV7-9 and TRBJ2-5; D is uncertain. The J call may not be correct, given that the DNA end is closer to TRBJ2-7. Germline V lookup: CDR1 SEHNR, CDR2 FQNEAQ (reference sequence). This CDR3 is 11 amino acids long. DNA for the CDR3: TGTGCCAGCAGAAGTACCCACGAGCAGTACTTC. This sequence encodes CASRSTHEQYF.

This clone has a handful of counts. V gene TRBV6-1 combines with J gene TRBJ2-3; D is possibly TRBD1 (5 bases). CDR1 is MNHNS, CDR2 SASEGT, per germline. This CDR3 is built from 15 residues. V was trimmed by 8 bases and J by 3 bases, leaving 18 bases between them. The CDR3 bases are TGTGCCAGCGGATGGGATGGGAAGGGGACAGATACGCAGTATTTT. Protein: CASGWDGKGTDTQYF.

This clone was seen more than once but under ten times. The chain couples TRBV6-5 to TRBJ2-5, with 7 bases matching TRBD1. The CDR3 length is 14 residues. Losses at the gene ends were 2 bases for V and 4 bases for J; bases not matched to a gene: 4. In germline, CDR1 is MNHEY, CDR2 SVGAGI. CDR3 region: CASSYERGRETQYF. CDR3 DNA: TGTGCCAGCAGTTACGAGAGGGGGCGAGAGACCCAGTACTTC.

This clone was counted a few times. The rearrangement uses TRBV6-6 and TRBJ1-5; D possibly corresponds to TRBD1 (5 bases). CDR1 and CDR2 from the germline V gene are MNHNY and SVGAGI (reference sequence). The CDR3 has 16 residues. Trimming removed 2 bases from V and 5 bases from J, with 16 bases in between. In DNA, the CDR3 is TGTGCCAGCAGTTACCTCCTCTTGGGGCTGGATCAGCCCCAGCATTTT. This sequence encodes CASSYLLLGLDQPQHF.

The rearrangement links TRBV10-3 to TRBJ2-5, with 9 bases lining up with TRBD1. CDR1 is ENHRY and CDR2 is SYGVKD in the germline V gene. The CDR3 sequence is 14 residues long. J lost 5 bases, V lost 4 bases, and 5 bases had no gene match. CDR3 protein: CAISVGTGWETQYF. The CDR3 DNA is TGTGCCATCAGTGTCGGGACAGGGTGGGAGACCCAGTACTTC.

There are a few counts of this clone. The gene calls are TRBV2 and TRBJ1-2; D is ambiguous. Per germline, CDR1 SNHLY and CDR2 FYNNEI. The V gene lost 0 bases and the J gene lost 6 bases, with 11 bases spanning the gap. The CDR3 consists of 14 residues. In DNA form, the CDR3 reads TGTGCCAGCAGTGAAGCCGACTCGTATAATGGCTACACCTTC. Protein: CASSEADSYNGYTF.

J is TRBJ1-5 and V is TRBV10-3; D is perhaps TRBD1 (5 bases). The CDR3 contains 15 residues. Trimming left V 4 bases short and J 5 bases short, with 15 bases between. CDR1 is ENHRY, CDR2 SYGVKD, per germline. The CDR3 DNA follows: TGTGCCATCAGTGGTGAGGGGACTAATTATCAGCCCCAGCATTTT. It is translated as CAISGEGTNYQPQHF.